A single sample is the source of the 12 T cell receptor beta chains below, sequenced in a study of shared T cell receptors in the human thymus. Some clones are missing from TCRdb's copy, which holds only in-frame ones; the method was immunoSEQ multiplex PCR. The sample lists hundreds of thousands of clones; more than 85% were seen once. The material sequenced was thymocytes. The receptors stem from a human donor.

This chain connects TRBV4-1 to TRBJ2-7; perhaps TRBD2 as D (6 bases). The CDR3 is 16 residues long. V was clipped by 3 bases and J by 0 bases, with 15 bases between them. Germline CDR1 reads MGHRA; CDR2 reads YSYEKL. CDR3 loop: CASSQGRITTSYEQYF. CDR3 sequence (DNA): TGCGCCAGCAGCCAGGGGAGGATAACTACCTCCTACGAGCAGTACTTC.

This chain uses TRBV6-6 with TRBJ2-2, with TRBD2 identical over 9 bases. Germline CDR1 MNHNY, CDR2 SVGAGI (reference sequence). V was clipped by 6 bases and J by 7 bases; unmatched bases: 9. This CDR3 has 15 amino acids. CDR3 in amino acids: CASRPQREVHGELFF. DNA for the CDR3: TGTGCCAGCAGACCTCAGCGGGAGGTTCACGGGGAGCTGTTTTTT.

V gene TRBV6-5 combines with J gene TRBJ2-7; D is uncertain. Germline CDR1 is MNHEY and CDR2 is SVGAGI. This CDR3 comprises 13 residues. V was shortened by 0 bases and J by 3 bases, with 6 bases between the two germline ends. DNA for the CDR3: TGTGCCAGCAGTTACTCGTACAGCTACGAGCAGTACTTC. This codes for CASSYSYSYEQYF.

The gene calls are TRBV28 and TRBJ2-7, with TRBD2 matching over 7 bases. The germline V gene has CDR1 MDHEN and CDR2 SYDVKM. V was pared by 5 bases and J by 0 bases, with 7 bases of the junction left unmatched. This CDR3 is built from 15 residues. This CDR3 reads CASSTDRDYSYEQYF. In DNA, the CDR3 is TGTGCCAGCAGTACCGACCGGGACTACTCCTACGAGCAGTACTTC.

The chain recombines TRBV10-3 with TRBJ2-7; D is possibly TRBD1 (6 bases). V lost 9 bases, J lost 3 bases, and 15 bases lay in between. Germline loops: CDR1 ENHRY, CDR2 SYGVKD. The CDR3 covers 13 residues. The CDR3 protein is CAIGNRDDYEQYF. The DNA for the CDR3 is TGTGCCATTGGGAACAGGGATGACTACGAGCAGTACTTC.

The J gene is TRBJ2-1, the V gene TRBV4-3; TRBD1 is a possible D gene (6 bases). Germline V gene lookup returns CDR1 LGHNA and CDR2 YSLEER. V shed 3 bases and J shed 5 bases, with 17 bases lying between them. This CDR3 contains 16 residues. The DNA of the CDR3 is TGCGCCAGCAGCCAGGAGCAGGGGATCCCCCACAATGAGCAGTTCTTC. It encodes CASSQEQGIPHNEQFF.

This clone was observed once. The V gene is TRBV6-5, the J gene TRBJ1-1, with 7 bases identical to TRBD1. Germline CDR1 is MNHEY and CDR2 is SVGAGI. The length of the CDR3 is 13 residues. J gave up 6 bases and V 4 bases, and 5 bases lay outside the gene matches. CDR3 in amino acids: CASSSYRGAEAFF. The CDR3 nucleotides read TGTGCCAGCAGTTCCTACAGGGGCGCTGAAGCTTTCTTT.

The chain couples TRBV7-9 to TRBJ2-7; perhaps TRBD1 as D (6 bases). Germline CDR1 and CDR2: SEHNR and FQNEAQ (reference sequence). The CDR3 loop spans 14 amino acids. The V gene lost 3 bases and the J gene lost 7 bases, with 16 bases spanning the gap. The CDR3 sequence is CASSFSQGIGEQYF. The CDR3 bases are TGTGCCAGCAGCTTTTCACAGGGAATAGGGGAGCAGTACTTC.

This chain joins TRBV14 and TRBJ2-6; D remains ambiguous. Germline CDR1 reads SGHDN; CDR2 reads FVKESK. Trimming stripped 1 base from V and 0 bases from J, with 16 bases between. The CDR3 totals 19 residues. The CDR3 loop is CASSQATDSNSSGANVLTF. The CDR3 coding sequence is TGTGCCAGCAGCCAAGCAACGGATTCGAACTCCTCTGGGGCCAACGTCCTGACTTTC.

In nucleotides, the CDR3 is TGTGCCAGCAGCTTAGCCGCTAGCGGGAGGGAAAATGAGCAGTTCTTC. This sequence encodes CASSLAASGRENEQFF. The genes are TRBV11-2 and TRBJ2-1; TRBD2 matches 12 bases. The junction had 5 bases not matched to a gene; V was cut back by 1 base and J by 7 bases. This CDR3 region has 16 residues. Germline V gene sequence: CDR1 SGHAT, CDR2 FQNNGV.

The rearrangement links TRBV28 to TRBJ1-1; TRBD1 matches 9 bases. V shed 2 bases, J shed 0 bases, and the junction held 22 bases outside the gene matches. The CDR3 length is 22 residues. The V gene's germline CDR1 is MDHEN and CDR2 SYDVKM. CDR3 region: CASSLRLFPRTGQGVLNTEAFF. CDR3 in DNA: TGTGCCAGCAGTTTAAGACTTTTTCCTAGAACGGGACAGGGAGTATTGAACACTGAAGCTTTCTTT.

V usage is TRBV4-3 and J usage is TRBJ2-3; weak D call: TRBD1 (5 bases). V lost 3 bases and J lost 4, with 14 bases in between. The CDR3 loop spans 15 amino acids. Germline values: CDR1 LGHNA, CDR2 YSLEER. CDR3 bases: TGCGCCAGCAGCCAGTGTAAGCAGGGCGCAGATACGCAGTATTTT. Its protein product is CASSQCKQGADTQYF.